The TCR beta chain under discussion was sequenced for a study of regulatory T cells in long-lasting Graves disease. In its sample, this clonotype was seen a few times. The germline V gene encodes CDR1 SGDLS and CDR2 YYNGEE. This CDR3 spans 14 amino acids. Trimming removed 3 bases at V and 3 bases at J, with 9 bases between. The TCR beta library used iRepertoire HTBI primers with Arm-PCR amplification of CDR3. Using its own MiXCR run on the multiplex PCR reads, TCRdb lists one record per CDR3 protein. The sample shows a few hundred thousand distinct CDR3 sequences, roughly 15% of them seen only once. The time point: newly diagnosed GD, antithyroid drugs for less than 3 months. With RNA extracted from PBMCs as input, the TCR library was made. These records were also assigned to another study, of T cells in Graves' hyperthyroidism and ophthalmopathy. Turning to that study: Blood held most thyroid clonotypes expanded above 0.001 frequency. With a median lead of around 6.7 months before onset, the model predicted ophthalmopathy.

The clonotype was recovered from a woman between 50 and 59 years old with Graves disease. The V and J genes are TRBV9 and TRBJ2-2; D is undetermined. Here the sequenced sample was peripheral blood mononuclear cells (PBMCs), taken at new diagnosis, from a patient treated with antithyroid drugs. The CDR3, as DNA: TGTGCCAGCAGCGCCCGACCCTACACCGGGGAGCTGTTTTTT. This encodes CASSARPYTGELFF.